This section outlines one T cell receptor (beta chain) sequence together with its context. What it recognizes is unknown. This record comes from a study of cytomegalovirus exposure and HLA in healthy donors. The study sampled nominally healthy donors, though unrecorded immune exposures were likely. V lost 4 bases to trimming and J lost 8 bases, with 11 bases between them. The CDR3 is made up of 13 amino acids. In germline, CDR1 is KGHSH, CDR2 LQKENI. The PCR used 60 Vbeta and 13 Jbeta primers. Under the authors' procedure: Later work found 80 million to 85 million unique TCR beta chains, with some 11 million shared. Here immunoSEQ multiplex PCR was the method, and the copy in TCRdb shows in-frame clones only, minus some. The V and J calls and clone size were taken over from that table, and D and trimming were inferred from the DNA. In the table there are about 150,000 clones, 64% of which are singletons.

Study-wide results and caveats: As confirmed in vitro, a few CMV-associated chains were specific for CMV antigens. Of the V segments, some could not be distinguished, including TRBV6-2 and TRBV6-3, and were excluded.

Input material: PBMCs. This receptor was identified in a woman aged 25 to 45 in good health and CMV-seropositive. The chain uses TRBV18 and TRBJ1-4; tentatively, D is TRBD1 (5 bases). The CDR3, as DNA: TGTGCCAGCTCACGGGGACTTCGGGAAAAACTGTTTTTT. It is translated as CASSRGLREKLFF.